The following is a T cell receptor beta chain sequence with its context. No antigen is known for it. This sample is part of a study of cytomegalovirus exposure and HLA in healthy donors. The overall study: About 200 million T cells yielded approximately 100 million unique TCR beta sequences, as an earlier analysis found. General study results and limits: Researchers counted roughly 160 TCR beta chains as cytomegalovirus-associated. When a later analysis was performed, an Asian-associated ancestry cluster reportedly had fewer N-insertions than the 666-donor mean.

CDR3 size: 15 residues. Germline V gene lookup returns CDR1 SGHTA and CDR2 FQGNSA. This PCR relied on a set of 60 Vbeta primers and 13 Jbeta primers. Generated by immunoSEQ multiplex PCR, the TCRdb table keeps only in-frame clones and is missing some. The sample holds about 190,000 clones, 87% seen once. The chain combines TRBV7-2 with TRBJ2-5; 11 positions match TRBD2. The DNA end is a closer match to TRBJ2-7, so the J assignment may be wrong. The clonotype originates from a man in his thirties or forties in good health and CMV-seronegative. Sequencing input: PBMCs. This chain's CDR3 is CASSSSLAGGYEQYF. CDR3 bases: TGTGCCAGCAGCTCCTCCCTAGCGGGAGGATACGAGCAGTACTTC.